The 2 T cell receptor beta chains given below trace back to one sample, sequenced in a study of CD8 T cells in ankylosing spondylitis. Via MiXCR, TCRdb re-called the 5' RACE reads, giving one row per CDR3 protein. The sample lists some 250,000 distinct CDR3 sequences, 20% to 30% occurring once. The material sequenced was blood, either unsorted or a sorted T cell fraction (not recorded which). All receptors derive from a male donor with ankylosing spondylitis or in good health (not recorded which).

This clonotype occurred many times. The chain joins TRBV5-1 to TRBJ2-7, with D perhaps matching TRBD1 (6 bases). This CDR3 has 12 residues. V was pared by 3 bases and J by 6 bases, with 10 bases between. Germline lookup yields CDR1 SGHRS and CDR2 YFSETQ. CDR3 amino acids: CASSYGTSEQYF. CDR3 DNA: TGCGCCAGCAGCTACGGGACAAGCGAGCAGTACTTC.

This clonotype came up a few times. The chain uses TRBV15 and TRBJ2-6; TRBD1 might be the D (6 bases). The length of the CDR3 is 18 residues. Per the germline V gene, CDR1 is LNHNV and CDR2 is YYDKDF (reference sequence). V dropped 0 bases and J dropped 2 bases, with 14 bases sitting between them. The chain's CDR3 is CATSRDHLGAPGANVLTF. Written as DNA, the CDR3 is TGTGCCACCAGCAGAGATCACCTGGGGGCGCCTGGGGCCAACGTCCTGACTTTC. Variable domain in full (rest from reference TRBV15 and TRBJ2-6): DAMVIQNPRYQVTQFGKPVTLSCSQTLNHNVMYWYQQKSSQAPKLLFHYYDKDFNNEADTPDNFQSRRPNTSFCFLDIRSPGLGDTAMYLCATSRDHLGAPGANVLTFGAGSRLTVL.